Detailed here is one T cell receptor beta chain. The CDR3 is 13 amino acids. Germline CDR1 is SQVTM and CDR2 is ANQGSEA. J gave up 5 bases and V 6 bases, and 7 bases lay outside the gene matches. This entry comes from a study of blood T cell repertoires in COVID-19. Assignments of participants to cohorts depended upon their own reported clinical history. As originally analysed: Reference gene primer amplification gave estimated nucleated cell counts. Profiled with immunoSEQ multiplex PCR; TCRdb holds only in-frame clones, not every one. From that table come the V and J calls and clone size; the DNA was used to work out D and trimming. Found here are more than 200,000 clones, approximately 86% of them singletons; the top ten hold 1.5% to 2%.

This clonotype originated in a woman aged 45-59 years who had recovered from COVID-19. J is TRBJ2-3 and V is TRBV29-1; 8 bases agree with TRBD2. Input material: PBMCs or T cells enriched from blood (not recorded which). CDR3 sequence (DNA): TGCAGCGTGGTAGCGGGGAGGGGAGATACGCAGTATTTT. Translated: CSVVAGRGDTQYF.